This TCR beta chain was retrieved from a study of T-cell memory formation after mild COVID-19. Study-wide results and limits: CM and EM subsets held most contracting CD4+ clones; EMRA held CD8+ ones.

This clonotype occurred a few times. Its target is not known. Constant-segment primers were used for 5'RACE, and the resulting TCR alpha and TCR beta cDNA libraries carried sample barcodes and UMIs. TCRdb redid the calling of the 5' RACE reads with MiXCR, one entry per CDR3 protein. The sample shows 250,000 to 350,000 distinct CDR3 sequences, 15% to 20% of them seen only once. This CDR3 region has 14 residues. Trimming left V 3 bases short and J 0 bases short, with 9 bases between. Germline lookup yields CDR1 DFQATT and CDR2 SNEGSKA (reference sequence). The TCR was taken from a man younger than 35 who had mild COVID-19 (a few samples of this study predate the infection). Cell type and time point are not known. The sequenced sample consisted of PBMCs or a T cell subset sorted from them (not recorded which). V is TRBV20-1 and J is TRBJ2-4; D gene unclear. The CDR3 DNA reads TGCAGTGCTAGGAGCTCTCAAGCCAAAAACATTCAGTACTTC. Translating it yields CSARSSQAKNIQYF.